The clone carrying this T cell receptor (beta chain) was observed many times. The CDR3 regions of TCR beta were amplified from RNA transcripts. TCR CDR3 regions were first amplified by RT-PCR with HTBI primers. TCRdb redid the calling of the multiplex PCR reads with MiXCR, one entry per CDR3 protein. Among approximately 600,000 distinct CDR3 sequences, approximately 15% were seen once, and the ten largest hold 3.5% to 4.5%. This specimen belongs to a study of T cells in Graves' hyperthyroidism and ophthalmopathy. The germline CDR1 and CDR2 sequences are PRHDT and FYEKMQ (reference sequence). The germline V and J ends were trimmed by 2 bases and 7 bases, with 17 bases remaining between them. This CDR3 spans 15 amino acids.

The chain is built from TRBV13 and TRBJ1-2; weak D call: TRBD1 (6 bases). The clonotype originates from a woman aged 40 to 49 with Graves' ophthalmopathy. The source material was blood. CDR3 coding DNA: TGTGCCAGCAGCTTAAGACAGGAGTTTCCCCGTGGCTACACCTTC. Protein: CASSLRQEFPRGYTF.